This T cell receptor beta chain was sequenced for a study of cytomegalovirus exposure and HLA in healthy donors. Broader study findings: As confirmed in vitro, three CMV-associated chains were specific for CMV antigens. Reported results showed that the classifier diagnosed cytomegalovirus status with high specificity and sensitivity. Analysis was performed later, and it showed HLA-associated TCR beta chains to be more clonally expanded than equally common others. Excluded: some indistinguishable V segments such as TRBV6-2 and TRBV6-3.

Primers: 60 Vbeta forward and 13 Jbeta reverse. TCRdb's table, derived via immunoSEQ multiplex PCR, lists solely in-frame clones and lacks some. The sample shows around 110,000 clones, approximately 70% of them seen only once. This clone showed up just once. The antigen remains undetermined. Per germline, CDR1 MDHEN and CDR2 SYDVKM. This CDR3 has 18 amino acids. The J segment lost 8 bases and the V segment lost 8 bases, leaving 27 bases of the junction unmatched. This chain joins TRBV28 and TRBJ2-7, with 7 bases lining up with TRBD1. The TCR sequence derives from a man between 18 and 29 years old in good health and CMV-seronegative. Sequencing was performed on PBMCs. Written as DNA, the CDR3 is TGTGCCAGCTCCGACCTCATCCGACAGGGCTCGGCCTACGAGAAGCAGTACTTC. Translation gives CASSDLIRQGSAYEKQYF. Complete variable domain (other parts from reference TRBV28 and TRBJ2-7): DVKVTQSSRYLVKRTGEKVFLECVQDMDHENMFWYRQDPGLGLRLIYFSYDVKMKEKGDIPEGYSVSREKKERFSLILESASTNQTSMYLCASSDLIRQGSAYEKQYFGPGTRLTVT.